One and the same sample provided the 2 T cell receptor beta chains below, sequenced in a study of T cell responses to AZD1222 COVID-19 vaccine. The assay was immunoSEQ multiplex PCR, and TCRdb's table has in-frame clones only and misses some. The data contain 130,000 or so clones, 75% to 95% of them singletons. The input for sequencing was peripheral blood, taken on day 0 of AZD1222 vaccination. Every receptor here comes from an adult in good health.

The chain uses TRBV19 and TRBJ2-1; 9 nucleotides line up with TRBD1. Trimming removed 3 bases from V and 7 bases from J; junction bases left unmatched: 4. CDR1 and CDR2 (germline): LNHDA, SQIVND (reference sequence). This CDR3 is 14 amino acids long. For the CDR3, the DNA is TGTGCCAGTAGTATCTCCGACAGGGGGAATGAGCAGTTCTTC. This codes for CASSISDRGNEQFF. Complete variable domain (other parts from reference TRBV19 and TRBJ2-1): DGGITQSPKYLFRKEGQNVTLSCEQNLNHDAMYWYRQDPGQGLRLIYYSQIVNDFQKGDIAEGYSVSREKKESFPLTVTSAQKNPTAFYLCASSISDRGNEQFFGPGTRLTVL.

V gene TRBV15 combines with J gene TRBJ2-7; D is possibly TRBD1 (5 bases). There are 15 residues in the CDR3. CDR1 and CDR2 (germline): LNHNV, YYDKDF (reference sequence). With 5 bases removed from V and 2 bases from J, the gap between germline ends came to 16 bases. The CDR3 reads CATSRVDSRPYEQYF. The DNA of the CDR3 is TGTGCCACCAGCCGCGTCGACAGCCGCCCCTACGAGCAGTACTTC. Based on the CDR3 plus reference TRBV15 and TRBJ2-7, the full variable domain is DAMVIQNPRYQVTQFGKPVTLSCSQTLNHNVMYWYQQKSSQAPKLLFHYYDKDFNNEADTPDNFQSRRPNTSFCFLDIRSPGLGDTAMYLCATSRVDSRPYEQYFGPGTRLTVT.